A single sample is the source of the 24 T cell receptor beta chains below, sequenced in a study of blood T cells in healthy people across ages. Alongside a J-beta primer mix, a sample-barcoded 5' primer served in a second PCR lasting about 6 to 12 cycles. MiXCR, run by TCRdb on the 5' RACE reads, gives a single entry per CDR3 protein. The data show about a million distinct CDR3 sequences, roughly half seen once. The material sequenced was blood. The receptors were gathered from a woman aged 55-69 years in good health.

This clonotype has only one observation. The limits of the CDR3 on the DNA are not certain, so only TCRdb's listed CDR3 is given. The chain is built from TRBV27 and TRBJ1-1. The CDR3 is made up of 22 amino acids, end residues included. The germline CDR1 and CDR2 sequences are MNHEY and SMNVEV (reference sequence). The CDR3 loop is CASSATSAGEQFFGPGNDEAFF.

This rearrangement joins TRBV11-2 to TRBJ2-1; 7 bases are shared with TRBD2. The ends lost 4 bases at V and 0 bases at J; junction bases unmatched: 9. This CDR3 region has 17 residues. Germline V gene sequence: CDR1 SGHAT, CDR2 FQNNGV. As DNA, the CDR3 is TGTGCCAGCAGCTCTTCTTCCGGGAGGCTCTCCTACAATGAGCAGTTCTTC. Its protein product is CASSSSSGRLSYNEQFF.

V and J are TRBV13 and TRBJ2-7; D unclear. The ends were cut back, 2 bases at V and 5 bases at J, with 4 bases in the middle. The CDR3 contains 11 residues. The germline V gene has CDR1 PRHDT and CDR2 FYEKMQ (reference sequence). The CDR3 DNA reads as TGTGCCAGCAGCTTAAAACACGAGCAGTACTTC. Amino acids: CASSLKHEQYF.

This chain's CDR3 is CASSLGTRREKLFF. The CDR3 bases are TGTGCCAGCAGCTTAGGTACACGTCGGGAAAAACTGTTTTTT. The chain recombines TRBV7-2 with TRBJ1-4; D remains ambiguous. Between the trimmed V and J ends, which lost 1 base and 8 bases, there was a span of 11 bases. CDR1 SGHTA and CDR2 FQGNSA come from the germline V gene. This CDR3 has 14 amino acids. Drawing the rest from reference TRBV7-2 and TRBJ1-4, the complete variable domain is GAGVSQSPSNKVTEKGKDVELRCDPISGHTALYWYRQSLGQGLEFLIYFQGNSAPDKSGLPSDRFSAERTGGSVSTLTIQRTQQEDSAVYLCASSLGTRREKLFFGSGTQLSVL.

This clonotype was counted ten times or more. The CDR3 region has the DNA TGTGCCAGCAGCTTATCGAGAGACAGGGGCAATGAGCAGTTCTTC. It translates to CASSLSRDRGNEQFF. The rearrangement joins TRBV7-3 to TRBJ2-1; TRBD1 agrees at 8 bases. The J segment lost 6 bases and the V segment lost 2 bases, leaving 6 bases of the junction unmatched. Germline values: CDR1 SGHTA, CDR2 FQGTGA. There are 15 residues in the CDR3.

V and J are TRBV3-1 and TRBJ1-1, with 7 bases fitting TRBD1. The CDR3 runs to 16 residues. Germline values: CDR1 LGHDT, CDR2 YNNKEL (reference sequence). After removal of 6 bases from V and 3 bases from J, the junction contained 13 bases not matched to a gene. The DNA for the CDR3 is TGTGCCAGCAGACGAAGGAGGGGGCAGGGTGACACTGAAGCTTTCTTT. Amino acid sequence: CASRRRRGQGDTEAFF. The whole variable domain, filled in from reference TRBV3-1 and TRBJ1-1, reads DTAVSQTPKYLVTQMGNDKSIKCEQNLGHDTMYWYKQDSKKFLKIMFSYNNKELIINETVPNRFSPKSPDKAHLNLHINSLELGDSAVYFCASRRRRGQGDTEAFFGQGTRLTVV.

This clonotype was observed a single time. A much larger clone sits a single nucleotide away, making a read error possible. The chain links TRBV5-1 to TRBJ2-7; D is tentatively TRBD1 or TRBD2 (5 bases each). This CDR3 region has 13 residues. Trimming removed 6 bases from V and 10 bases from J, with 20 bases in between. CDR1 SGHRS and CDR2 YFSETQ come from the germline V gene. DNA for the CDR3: TGCGCCAGCACCGAAAACAGCAGGGAGTCCCAGTACTTC. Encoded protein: CASTENSRESQYF.

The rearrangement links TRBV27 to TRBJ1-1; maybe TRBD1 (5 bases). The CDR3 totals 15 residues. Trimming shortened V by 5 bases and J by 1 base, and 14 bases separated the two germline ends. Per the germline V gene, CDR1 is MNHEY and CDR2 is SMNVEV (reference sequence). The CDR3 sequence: CASSPRLTANTEAFF. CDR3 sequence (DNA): TGTGCCAGCAGTCCACGCCTGACAGCGAACACTGAAGCTTTCTTT.

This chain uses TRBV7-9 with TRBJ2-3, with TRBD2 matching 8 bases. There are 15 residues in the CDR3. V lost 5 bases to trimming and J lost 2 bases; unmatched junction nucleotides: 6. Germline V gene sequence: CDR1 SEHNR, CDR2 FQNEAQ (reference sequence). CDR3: CASSPIAGPTDTQYF. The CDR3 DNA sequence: TGTGCCAGCAGCCCTATAGCGGGACCCACAGATACGCAGTATTTT.

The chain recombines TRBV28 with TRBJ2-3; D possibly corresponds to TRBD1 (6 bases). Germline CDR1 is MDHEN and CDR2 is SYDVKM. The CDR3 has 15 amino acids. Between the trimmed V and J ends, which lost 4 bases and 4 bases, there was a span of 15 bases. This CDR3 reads CASSSPGEGADTQYF. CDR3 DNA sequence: TGTGCCAGCAGTTCCCCAGGGGAAGGCGCAGATACGCAGTATTTT.

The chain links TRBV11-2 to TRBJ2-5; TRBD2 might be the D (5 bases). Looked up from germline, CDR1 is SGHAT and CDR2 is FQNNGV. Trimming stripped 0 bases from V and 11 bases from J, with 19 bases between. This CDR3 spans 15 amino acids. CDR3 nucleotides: TGTGCCAGCAGCTTAGACATCGGGATGAAGTATGAGCAGTACTTC. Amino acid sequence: CASSLDIGMKYEQYF.

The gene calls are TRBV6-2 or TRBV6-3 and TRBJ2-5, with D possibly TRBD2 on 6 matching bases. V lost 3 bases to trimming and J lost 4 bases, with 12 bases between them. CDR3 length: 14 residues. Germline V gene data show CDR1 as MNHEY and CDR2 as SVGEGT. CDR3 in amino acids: CASSYSPGAETQYF. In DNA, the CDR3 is TGTGCCAGCAGTTATTCTCCGGGAGCAGAGACCCAGTACTTC.

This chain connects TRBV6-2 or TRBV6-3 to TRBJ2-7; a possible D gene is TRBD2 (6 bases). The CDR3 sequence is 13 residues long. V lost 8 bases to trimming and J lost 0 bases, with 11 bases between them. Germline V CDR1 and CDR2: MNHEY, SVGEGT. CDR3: CASGTWHSYEQYF. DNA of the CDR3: TGTGCCAGCGGGACTTGGCACTCCTACGAGCAGTACTTC.

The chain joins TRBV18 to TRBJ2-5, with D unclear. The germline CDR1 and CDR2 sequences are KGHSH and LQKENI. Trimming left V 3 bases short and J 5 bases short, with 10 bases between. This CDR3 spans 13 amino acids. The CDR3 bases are TGTGCCAGCTCACCTGGCGCCGGGGAGACCCAGTACTTC. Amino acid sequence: CASSPGAGETQYF. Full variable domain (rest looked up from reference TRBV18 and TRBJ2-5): NAGVMQNPRHLVRRRGQEARLRCSPMKGHSHVYWYRQLPEEGLKFMVYLQKENIIDESGMPKERFSAEFPKEGPSILRIQQVVRGDSAAYFCASSPGAGETQYFGPGTRLLVL.

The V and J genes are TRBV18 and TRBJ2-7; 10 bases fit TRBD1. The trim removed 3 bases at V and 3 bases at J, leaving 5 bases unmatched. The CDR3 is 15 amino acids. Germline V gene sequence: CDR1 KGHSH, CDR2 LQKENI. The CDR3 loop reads CASSPVRTGGYEQYF. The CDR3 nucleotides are TGTGCCAGCTCACCGGTGAGGACAGGGGGCTACGAGCAGTACTTC.

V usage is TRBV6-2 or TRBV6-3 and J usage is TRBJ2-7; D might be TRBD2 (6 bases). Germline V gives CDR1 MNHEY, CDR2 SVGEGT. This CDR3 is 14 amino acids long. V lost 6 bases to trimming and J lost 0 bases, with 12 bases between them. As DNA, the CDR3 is TGTGCCAGCAGGGGACTGGGGAGCTCCTACGAGCAGTACTTC. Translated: CASRGLGSSYEQYF.

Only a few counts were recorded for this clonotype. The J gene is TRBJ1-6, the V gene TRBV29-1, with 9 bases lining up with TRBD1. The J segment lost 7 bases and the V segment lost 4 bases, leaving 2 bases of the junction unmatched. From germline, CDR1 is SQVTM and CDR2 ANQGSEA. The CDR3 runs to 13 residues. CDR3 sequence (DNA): TGCAGCGTTGCGACAGGGGGGAATTCACCCCTCCACTTT. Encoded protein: CSVATGGNSPLHF.

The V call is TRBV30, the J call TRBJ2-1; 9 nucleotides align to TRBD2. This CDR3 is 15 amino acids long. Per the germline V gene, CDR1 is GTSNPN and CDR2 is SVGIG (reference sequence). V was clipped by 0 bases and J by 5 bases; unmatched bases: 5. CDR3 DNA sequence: TGTGCCTGGAGTGTAGAAGCTAGCGGGGACAATGAGCAGTTCTTC. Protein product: CAWSVEASGDNEQFF. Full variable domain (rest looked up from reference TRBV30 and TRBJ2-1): SQTIHQWPATLVQPVGSPLSLECTVEGTSNPNLYWYRQAAGRGLQLLFYSVGIGQISSEVPQNLSASRPQDRQFILSSKKLLLSDSGFYLCAWSVEASGDNEQFFGPGTRLTVL.

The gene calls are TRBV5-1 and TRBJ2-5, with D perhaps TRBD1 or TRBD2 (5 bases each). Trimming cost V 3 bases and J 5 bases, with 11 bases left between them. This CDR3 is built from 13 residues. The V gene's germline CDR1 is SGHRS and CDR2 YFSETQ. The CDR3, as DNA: TGCGCCAGCAGCTCGGGACCTACGGAGACCCAGTACTTC. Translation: CASSSGPTETQYF.

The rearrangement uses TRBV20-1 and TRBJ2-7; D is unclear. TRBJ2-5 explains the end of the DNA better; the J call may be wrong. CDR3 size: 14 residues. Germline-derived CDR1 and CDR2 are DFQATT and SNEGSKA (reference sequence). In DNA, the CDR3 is TGCAGTGCTAATGCTCCTCCGGTCCGAGGGACCCAGTACTTC. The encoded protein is CSANAPPVRGTQYF.

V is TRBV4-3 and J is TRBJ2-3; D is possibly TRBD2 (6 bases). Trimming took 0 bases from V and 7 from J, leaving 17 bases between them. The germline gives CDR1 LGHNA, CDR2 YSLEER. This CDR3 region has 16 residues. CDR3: CASSQDRGVGGYTQYF. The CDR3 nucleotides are TGCGCCAGCAGCCAAGATCGAGGGGTGGGGGGTTATACGCAGTATTTT.

The CDR3 reads CSASLAGARDTQYF. In DNA form, the CDR3 reads TGCAGTGCTAGTCTAGCGGGTGCAAGAGATACGCAGTATTTT. The chain links TRBV20-1 to TRBJ2-3, with 8 bases that match TRBD2. V lost 3 bases to trimming and J lost 5 bases; unmatched junction nucleotides: 7. This CDR3 spans 14 amino acids. Per germline, CDR1 DFQATT and CDR2 SNEGSKA (reference sequence).

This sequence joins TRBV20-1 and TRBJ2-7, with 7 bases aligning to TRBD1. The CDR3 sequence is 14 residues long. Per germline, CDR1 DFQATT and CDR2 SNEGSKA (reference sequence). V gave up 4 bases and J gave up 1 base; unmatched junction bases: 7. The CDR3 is CSANRDRGSYEQYF. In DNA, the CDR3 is TGCAGTGCTAACCGGGACAGAGGGTCCTACGAGCAGTACTTC.

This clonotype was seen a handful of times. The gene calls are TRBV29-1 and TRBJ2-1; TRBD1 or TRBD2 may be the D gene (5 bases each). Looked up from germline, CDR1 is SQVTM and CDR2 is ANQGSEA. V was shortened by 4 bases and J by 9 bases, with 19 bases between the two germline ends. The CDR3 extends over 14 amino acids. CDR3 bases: TGCAGCGTTGGGGCAGGTAACCGTGGGGGTGAGCAGTTCTTC. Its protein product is CSVGAGNRGGEQFF.